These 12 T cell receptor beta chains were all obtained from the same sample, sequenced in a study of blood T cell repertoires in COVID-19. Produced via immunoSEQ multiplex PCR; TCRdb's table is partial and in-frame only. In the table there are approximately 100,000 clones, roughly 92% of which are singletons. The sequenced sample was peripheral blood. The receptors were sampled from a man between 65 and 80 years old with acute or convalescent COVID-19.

In nucleotides, the CDR3 is TGTGCCAGCTGTTCCAGGGGGGTCTCCTATAATTCACCCCTCCACTTT. Translating gives CASCSRGVSYNSPLHF. The chain recombines TRBV6-5 with TRBJ1-6; TRBD1 agrees at 7 bases. Trimming removed 8 bases from V and 0 bases from J; junction bases left unmatched: 7. CDR1 is MNHEY and CDR2 is SVGAGI in the germline V gene. The CDR3 has 16 residues.

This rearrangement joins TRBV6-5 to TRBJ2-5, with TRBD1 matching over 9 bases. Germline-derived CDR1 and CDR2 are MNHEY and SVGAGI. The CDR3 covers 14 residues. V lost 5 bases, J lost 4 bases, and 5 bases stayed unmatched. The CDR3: CASSKGQGGETQYF. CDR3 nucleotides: TGTGCCAGCAGTAAGGGACAGGGAGGAGAGACCCAGTACTTC.

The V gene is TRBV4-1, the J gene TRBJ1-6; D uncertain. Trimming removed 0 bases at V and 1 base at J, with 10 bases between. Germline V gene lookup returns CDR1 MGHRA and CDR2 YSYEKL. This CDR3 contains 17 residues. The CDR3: CASSQDWEQSYNSPLHF. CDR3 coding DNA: TGCGCCAGCAGCCAAGACTGGGAGCAGTCCTATAATTCACCCCTCCACTTT.

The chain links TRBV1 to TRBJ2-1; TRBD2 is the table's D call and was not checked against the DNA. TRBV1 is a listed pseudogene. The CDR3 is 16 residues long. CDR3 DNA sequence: TGCACCAGCAGCCAAGATTCTCCTAGCGCCTACAATGAGCAGTTCTTC. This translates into CTSSQDSPSAYNEQFF.

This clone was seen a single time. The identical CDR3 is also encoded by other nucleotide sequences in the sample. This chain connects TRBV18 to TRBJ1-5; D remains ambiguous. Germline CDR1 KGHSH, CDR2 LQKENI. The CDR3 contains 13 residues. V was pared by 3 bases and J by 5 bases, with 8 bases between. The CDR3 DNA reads TGTGCCAGCTCACCGGGCAGAGATCAGCCCCAGCATTTT. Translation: CASSPGRDQPQHF. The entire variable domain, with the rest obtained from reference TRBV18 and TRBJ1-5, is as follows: NAGVMQNPRHLVRRRGQEARLRCSPMKGHSHVYWYRQLPEEGLKFMVYLQKENIIDESGMPKERFSAEFPKEGPSILRIQQVVRGDSAAYFCASSPGRDQPQHFGDGTRLSIL.

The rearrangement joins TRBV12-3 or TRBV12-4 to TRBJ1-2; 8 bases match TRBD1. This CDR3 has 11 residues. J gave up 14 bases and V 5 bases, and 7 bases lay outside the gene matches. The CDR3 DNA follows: TGTGCCAGCAGTCCAACAGGGGGTCTGACCTTC. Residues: CASSPTGGLTF.

CDR3 residues: CASSQTGTGVSYSEKLFF. The CDR3 bases are TGTGCCAGCAGCCAAACCGGGACAGGGGTTTCCTACAGTGAAAAACTGTTTTTT. The chain couples TRBV4-2 to TRBJ1-4, with TRBD1 identical over 10 bases. CDR1 LGHNA and CDR2 YNFKEQ come from the germline V gene. Trimming at V came to 2 bases and at J to 7 bases, leaving 13 bases not matched to a gene. There are 18 residues in the CDR3.

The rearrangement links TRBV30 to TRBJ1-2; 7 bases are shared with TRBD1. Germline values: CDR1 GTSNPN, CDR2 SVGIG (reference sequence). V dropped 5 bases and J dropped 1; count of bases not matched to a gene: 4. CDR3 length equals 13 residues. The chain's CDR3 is CAWSRGINYGYTF. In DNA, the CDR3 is TGTGCCTGGTCCAGGGGGATTAACTATGGCTACACCTTC. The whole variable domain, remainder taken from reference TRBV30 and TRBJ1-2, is SQTIHQWPATLVQPVGSPLSLECTVEGTSNPNLYWYRQAAGRGLQLLFYSVGIGQISSEVPQNLSASRPQDRQFILSSKKLLLSDSGFYLCAWSRGINYGYTFGSGTRLTVV.

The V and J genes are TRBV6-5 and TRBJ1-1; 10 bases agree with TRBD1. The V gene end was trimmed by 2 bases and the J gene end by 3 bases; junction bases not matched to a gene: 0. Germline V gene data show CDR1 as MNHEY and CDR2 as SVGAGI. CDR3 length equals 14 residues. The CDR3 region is CASSYGTGDTEAFF. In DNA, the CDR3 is TGTGCCAGCAGTTACGGGACAGGGGACACTGAAGCTTTCTTT.

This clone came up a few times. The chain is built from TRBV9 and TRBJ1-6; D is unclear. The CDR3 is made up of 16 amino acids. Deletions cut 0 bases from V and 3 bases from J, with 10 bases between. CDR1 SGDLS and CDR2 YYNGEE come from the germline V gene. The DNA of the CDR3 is TGTGCCAGCAGCGTAGAGTCCGGGGTCTATAATTCACCCCTCCACTTT. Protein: CASSVESGVYNSPLHF.

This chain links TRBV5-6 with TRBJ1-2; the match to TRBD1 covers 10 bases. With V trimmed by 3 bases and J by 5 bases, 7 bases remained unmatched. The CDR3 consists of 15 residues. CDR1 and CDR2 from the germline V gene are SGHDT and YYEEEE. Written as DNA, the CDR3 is TGTGCCAGCAGCTACGGGACAGGGGAGGGGTATGGCTACACCTTC. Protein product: CASSYGTGEGYGYTF.

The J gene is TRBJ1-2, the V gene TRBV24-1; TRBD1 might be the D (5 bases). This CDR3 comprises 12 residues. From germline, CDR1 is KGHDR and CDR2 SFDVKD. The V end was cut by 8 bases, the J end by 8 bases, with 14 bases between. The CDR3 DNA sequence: TGTGCCACCACCGTGAGACCAGGGGGCTACACCTTC. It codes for CATTVRPGGYTF.